This T cell receptor (beta chain) was sequenced for a study of T cell changes during pregnancy in multiple sclerosis. The V end lost 0 bases, the J end lost 5 bases, and 7 bases lay between the germline ends. Germline loops: CDR1 GTSNPN, CDR2 SVGIG (reference sequence). The CDR3 sequence is 12 residues long. Produced via immunoSEQ multiplex PCR; TCRdb's table is partial and in-frame only. The table includes approximately 130,000 clones, roughly 92% detected once. The chain links TRBV30 to TRBJ2-5; D is ambiguous. The material was peripheral blood, obtained before pregnancy. This TCR derives from a female donor with multiple sclerosis, enrolled in a pregnancy study. CDR3 region: CAWSVAWETQYF. In DNA form, the CDR3 reads TGTGCCTGGAGTGTAGCGTGGGAGACCCAGTACTTC.